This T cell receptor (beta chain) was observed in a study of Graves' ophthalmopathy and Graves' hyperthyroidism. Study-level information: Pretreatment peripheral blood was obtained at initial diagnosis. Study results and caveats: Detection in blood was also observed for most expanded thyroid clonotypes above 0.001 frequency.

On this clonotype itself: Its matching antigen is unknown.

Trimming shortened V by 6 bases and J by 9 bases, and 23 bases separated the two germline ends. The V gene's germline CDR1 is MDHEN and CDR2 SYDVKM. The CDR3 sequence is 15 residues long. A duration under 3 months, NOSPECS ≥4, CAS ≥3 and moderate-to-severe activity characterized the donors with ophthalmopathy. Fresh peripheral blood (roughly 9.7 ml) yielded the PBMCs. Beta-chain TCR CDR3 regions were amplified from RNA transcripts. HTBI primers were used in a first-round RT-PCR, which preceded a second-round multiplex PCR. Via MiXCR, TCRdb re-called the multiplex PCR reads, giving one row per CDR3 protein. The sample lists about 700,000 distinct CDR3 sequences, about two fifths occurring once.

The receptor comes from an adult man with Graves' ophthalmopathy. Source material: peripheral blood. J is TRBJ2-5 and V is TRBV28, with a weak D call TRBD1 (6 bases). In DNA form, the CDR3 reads TGTGCCAGCAGCCCGGACAGAACGAGCAATCAGCCCCAGTACTTC. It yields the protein CASSPDRTSNQPQYF.